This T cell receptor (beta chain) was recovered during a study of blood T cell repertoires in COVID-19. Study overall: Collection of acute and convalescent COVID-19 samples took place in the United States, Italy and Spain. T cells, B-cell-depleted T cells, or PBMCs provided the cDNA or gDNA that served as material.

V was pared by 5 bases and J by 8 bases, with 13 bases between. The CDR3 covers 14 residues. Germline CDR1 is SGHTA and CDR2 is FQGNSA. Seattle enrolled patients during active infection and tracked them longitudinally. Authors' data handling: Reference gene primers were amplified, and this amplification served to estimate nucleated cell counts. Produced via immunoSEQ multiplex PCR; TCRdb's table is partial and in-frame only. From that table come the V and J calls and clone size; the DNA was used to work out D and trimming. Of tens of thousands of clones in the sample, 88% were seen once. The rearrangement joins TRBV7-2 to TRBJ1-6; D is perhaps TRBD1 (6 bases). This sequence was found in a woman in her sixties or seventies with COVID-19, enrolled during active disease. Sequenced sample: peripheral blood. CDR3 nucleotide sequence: TGTGCCAGCAGCACACAGGGAGGGGATTCACCCCTCCACTTT. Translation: CASSTQGGDSPLHF.